This is a list of T cell receptor beta chains from one sample in a study of blood T cell repertoires in COVID-19. Sequencing was performed with immunoSEQ multiplex PCR; in TCRdb, only in-frame clones are kept and a portion is missing. The sample holds approximately 90,000 clones, around 90% seen once. The sequenced sample was peripheral blood. The receptors were sampled from a woman in her 70s with acute or convalescent COVID-19. The CDR3 runs from the conserved cysteine through the conserved F or W. D genes are given only for firm matches. Only part of the rows carry a size: once, few, many, or a class if the clone is expanded.

clone size: NA
V gene: TRBV24-1
D gene: NA
J gene: TRBJ1-1
CDR3 DNA: TGTGCCACCAGCGATCCACCGCGCACTGAAGCTTTCTTT
CDR3 protein: CATSDPPRTEAFF

clone size: NA
V gene: TRBV28
D gene: TRBD1
J gene: TRBJ2-3
CDR3 DNA: TGTGCCAGCAGTTTACTCCAGGGGGAAAATACGCAGTATTTT
CDR3 protein: CASSLLQGENTQYF

clone size: NA
V gene: TRBV6-5
D gene: NA
J gene: TRBJ1-1
CDR3 DNA: TGTGCCAGCAGCCTACAGGTCCCGATGGGGGGAGCTTTCTTT
CDR3 protein: CASSLQVPMGGAFF

clone size: NA
V gene: TRBV7-9
D gene: TRBD1
J gene: TRBJ1-1
CDR3 DNA: TGTGCCAGCAGCTTGGGACAGGGGCTAGAAGCTTTCTTT
CDR3 protein: CASSLGQGLEAFF

clone size: NA
V gene: TRBV5-1
D gene: TRBD2
J gene: TRBJ2-3
CDR3 DNA: TGCGCCAGCAGCCTGCTCGCGGGGGGTGGCACAGATACGCAGTATTTT
CDR3 protein: CASSLLAGGGTDTQYF

clone size: NA
V gene: TRBV10-2
D gene: NA
J gene: TRBJ1-3
CDR3 DNA: TGCGCCAGCAGCAGGGACACCGCCTCTGGAAACACCATATATTTT
CDR3 protein: CASSRDTASGNTIYF

clone size: NA
V gene: TRBV5-6
D gene: NA
J gene: TRBJ1-4
CDR3 DNA: TGTGCCAGCAGCCTTCTCAGGGGCAGGGACGAAAAACTGTTTTTT
CDR3 protein: CASSLLRGRDEKLFF

clone size: NA
V gene: TRBV6-1
D gene: NA
J gene: TRBJ1-1
CDR3 DNA: TGTGCCAGCAGTGATCAGGGCGGGAACACTGAAGCTTTCTTT
CDR3 protein: CASSDQGGNTEAFF

clone size: NA
V gene: TRBV24-1
D gene: NA
J gene: TRBJ2-1
CDR3 DNA: TGTGCCACCGGAGGGGTCTCCTACAATGAGCAGTTCTTC
CDR3 protein: CATGGVSYNEQFF

clone size: NA
V gene: TRBV18
D gene: TRBD2
J gene: TRBJ2-7
CDR3 DNA: TGTGCCAGCTCACTCACACCCGGGACTAGCGGGAGTTTTAGCAACGAGCAGTACTTC
CDR3 protein: CASSLTPGTSGSFSNEQYF

clone size: NA
V gene: TRBV6-5
D gene: NA
J gene: TRBJ1-2
CDR3 DNA: TGTGCCAGCAGTTACTCGCCCGGGAACTATGGCTACACCTTC
CDR3 protein: CASSYSPGNYGYTF

clone size: NA
V gene: TRBV5-4
D gene: TRBD2
J gene: TRBJ2-7
CDR3 DNA: TGTGCCAGCAGCTCTACTAGCGAGTTTGGCGAGCAGTACTTC
CDR3 protein: CASSSTSEFGEQYF

clone size: NA
V gene: TRBV11-2
D gene: NA
J gene: TRBJ1-6
CDR3 DNA: TGTGCCAGCAGCTTAGATGGTGGGAGTAATTCACCCCTCCACTTT
CDR3 protein: CASSLDGGSNSPLHF

clone size: NA
V gene: TRBV4-2
D gene: NA
J gene: TRBJ2-5
CDR3 DNA: TGTGCCAGCAGCCCCTCATCTCCGGGGGATTCGGCGAAAAAGCAACTACTCGACCAAGAGACCCAGTACTTC
CDR3 protein: CASSPSSPGDSAKKQLLDQETQYF

clone size: NA
V gene: TRBV7-9
D gene: TRBD1
J gene: TRBJ2-3
CDR3 DNA: TGTGCCAGCAGCGGGACAGGGTTCCCAGATACGCAGTATTTT
CDR3 protein: CASSGTGFPDTQYF

clone size: once
V gene: TRBV28
D gene: NA
J gene: TRBJ1-5
CDR3 DNA: TGTGCCAGCAGTCCAGGGGTCTGGGGCCCTACAACTTATAGCAATCAGCCCCAGCATTTT
CDR3 protein: CASSPGVWGPTTYSNQPQHF

clone size: NA
V gene: TRBV5-5
D gene: TRBD2
J gene: TRBJ2-1
CDR3 DNA: TGTGCCAGCAGCTCGGGACTAGCCAGACAAAATGAGCAGTTCTTC
CDR3 protein: CASSSGLARQNEQFF

clone size: once
V gene: TRBV28
D gene: NA
J gene: TRBJ1-6
CDR3 DNA: TGTGCCAGCAGATACCTAGAAACCTATAATTCACCCCTCCACTTT
CDR3 protein: CASRYLETYNSPLHF

clone size: few
V gene: TRBV7-2
D gene: NA
J gene: TRBJ1-4
CDR3 DNA: TGTGCCAGCAGGACCGAGTTCAGGGGAGTCGGGGAAAAACTGTTTTTT
CDR3 protein: CASRTEFRGVGEKLFF

clone size: NA
V gene: TRBV27
D gene: NA
J gene: TRBJ1-3
CDR3 DNA: TGTGCCAGCAGACGGACAGCATCTGGAAACACCATATATTTT
CDR3 protein: CASRRTASGNTIYF

clone size: NA
V gene: TRBV3-1/TRBV3-2
D gene: NA
J gene: TRBJ1-6
CDR3 DNA: TGTGCCAGCAGCCAAGCGGATAATTCACCCCTCCACTTT
CDR3 protein: CASSQADNSPLHF

clone size: NA
V gene: TRBV10-2
D gene: TRBD1
J gene: TRBJ2-7
CDR3 DNA: TGCGCCAGCAGTGAGCTTCGGACAGGGGGACCCTACGAGCAGTACTTC
CDR3 protein: CASSELRTGGPYEQYF

clone size: NA
V gene: TRBV10-1
D gene: NA
J gene: TRBJ1-1
CDR3 DNA: TGCGCCAGCTTGGAACAGGCTGGGACTGAAGCTTTCTTT
CDR3 protein: CASLEQAGTEAFF

clone size: NA
V gene: TRBV19
D gene: TRBD2
J gene: TRBJ2-2
CDR3 DNA: TGTGCCAGTAGCATTTTCGGACTAGCGGGAACCCCGAACACCGGGGAGCTGTTTTTT
CDR3 protein: CASSIFGLAGTPNTGELFF

clone size: NA
V gene: TRBV28
D gene: TRBD1
J gene: TRBJ1-2
CDR3 DNA: TGTGCCAGCAGCCCAAACGGGGCAGGGGGCCCCAACTATGGCTACACCTTC
CDR3 protein: CASSPNGAGGPNYGYTF

clone size: NA
V gene: TRBV29-1
D gene: TRBD2
J gene: TRBJ2-5
CDR3 DNA: TGCAGCGTTGGGGCTAGCGGGCGAGAGACCCAGTACTTC
CDR3 protein: CSVGASGRETQYF

clone size: NA
V gene: TRBV7-2
D gene: NA
J gene: TRBJ2-1
CDR3 DNA: TGTGCCAGCAGCTTAGTTTTCGGGGTCGGGGAGCAGTTCTTC
CDR3 protein: CASSLVFGVGEQFF

clone size: NA
V gene: TRBV3-1/TRBV3-2
D gene: TRBD2
J gene: TRBJ2-7
CDR3 DNA: TGTGCCAGCAGCAGGCCGGGACTAGCGGGAGCTTACGAGCAGTACTTC
CDR3 protein: CASSRPGLAGAYEQYF

clone size: once
V gene: TRBV10-3
D gene: NA
J gene: TRBJ2-4
CDR3 DNA: TGTGCCATCAGTGTAGGGGAACAGAGAAACATTCAGTACTTC
CDR3 protein: CAISVGEQRNIQYF

clone size: NA
V gene: TRBV5-1
D gene: NA
J gene: TRBJ2-3
CDR3 DNA: TGCGCCAGCAGCTTTAGTCAAACAGGGAGCACAGATACGCAGTATTTT
CDR3 protein: CASSFSQTGSTDTQYF

clone size: NA
V gene: TRBV18
D gene: NA
J gene: TRBJ1-4
CDR3 DNA: TGTGCCAGCTCACCCCGGGACTCCCTAGGGGAAAAACTGTTTTTT
CDR3 protein: CASSPRDSLGEKLFF

clone size: few
V gene: TRBV3-1/TRBV3-2
D gene: TRBD1
J gene: TRBJ2-1
CDR3 DNA: TGTGCCAGCAGCCCGTCTTGGGGACAGGGGGGCCATGAGCAGTTCTTC
CDR3 protein: CASSPSWGQGGHEQFF

clone size: once
V gene: TRBV11-2
D gene: TRBD2
J gene: TRBJ2-4
CDR3 DNA: TGTGCCAGCAGCTTAGATAGCGGGGTTGACATTCAGTACTTC
CDR3 protein: CASSLDSGVDIQYF

clone size: NA
V gene: TRBV5-1
D gene: NA
J gene: TRBJ2-7
CDR3 DNA: TGCGCCAGCAGCTTGGGAAAAGAGGGCCTCCGCGGTTCCGAGCAGTACTTC
CDR3 protein: CASSLGKEGLRGSEQYF

clone size: NA
V gene: TRBV29-1
D gene: NA
J gene: TRBJ1-4
CDR3 DNA: TGCAGCGCTGGTGGCTCCGGCGGGGAAAAACTGTTTTTT
CDR3 protein: CSAGGSGGEKLFF

clone size: NA
V gene: TRBV7-8
D gene: TRBD2
J gene: TRBJ2-7
CDR3 DNA: TGTGCCAGCAGCCCAGACGGACTAGTGGCGGTCGAGCAGTACTTC
CDR3 protein: CASSPDGLVAVEQYF

clone size: NA
V gene: TRBV5-4
D gene: NA
J gene: TRBJ2-1
CDR3 DNA: TGTGCCAGCAGCTTGCCAGGGCAGGGCACACACAATGAGCAGTTCTTC
CDR3 protein: CASSLPGQGTHNEQFF

clone size: NA
V gene: TRBV28
D gene: NA
J gene: TRBJ1-6
CDR3 DNA: TGTGCCAGTAAACGGGGAGGATGGGATAATTCACCCCTCCACTTT
CDR3 protein: CASKRGGWDNSPLHF

clone size: NA
V gene: TRBV5-6
D gene: NA
J gene: TRBJ1-3
CDR3 DNA: TGTGCCAGCAGCTTCAATCCGCGGGCGAACTCTGGAAACACCATATATTTT
CDR3 protein: CASSFNPRANSGNTIYF

clone size: NA
V gene: TRBV2
D gene: NA
J gene: TRBJ2-5
CDR3 DNA: TGTGCCAGCAGCCAGTCGGAGACCCAGTACTTC
CDR3 protein: CASSQSETQYF

clone size: few
V gene: TRBV6-5
D gene: NA
J gene: TRBJ1-1
CDR3 DNA: TGTGCCAGCAGTTACGGCGGGGGCGCATCCACTGAAGCTTTCTTT
CDR3 protein: CASSYGGGASTEAFF

clone size: NA
V gene: TRBV11-2
D gene: NA
J gene: TRBJ2-3
CDR3 DNA: TGTGCCAGCAGCCCACCCTTCGTCTCACTCACAGATACGCAGTATTTT
CDR3 protein: CASSPPFVSLTDTQYF

clone size: NA
V gene: TRBV10-3
D gene: NA
J gene: TRBJ2-1
CDR3 DNA: TGTGCCATCAGTTCCAGGGTTTTAGCCTACAATGAGCAGTTCTTC
CDR3 protein: CAISSRVLAYNEQFF

clone size: NA
V gene: TRBV3-1/TRBV3-2
D gene: TRBD2
J gene: TRBJ2-7
CDR3 DNA: TGTGCCAGCAGCCAACGGTTAGCGGGAGGTGTATACTACGAGCAGTACTTC
CDR3 protein: CASSQRLAGGVYYEQYF

clone size: NA
V gene: TRBV27
D gene: TRBD2
J gene: TRBJ2-1
CDR3 DNA: TGTGCCAGCAGTTCATCGGGACTAGCGACCTACAATGAGCAGTTCTTC
CDR3 protein: CASSSSGLATYNEQFF

clone size: NA
V gene: TRBV28
D gene: NA
J gene: TRBJ2-3
CDR3 DNA: TGTGCCAGCTCCTGGCAACTACTTTATGGGAGGATCCTTAGCACAGATACGCAGTATTTT
CDR3 protein: CASSWQLLYGRILSTDTQYF

clone size: NA
V gene: TRBV6-1
D gene: NA
J gene: TRBJ1-3
CDR3 DNA: TGTGCCAGCAGTGAAAGTGGACAGAGGGGAAACACCATATATTTT
CDR3 protein: CASSESGQRGNTIYF

clone size: NA
V gene: TRBV5-1
D gene: NA
J gene: TRBJ2-1
CDR3 DNA: TGCGCCAGCAGCTTGGTCGGGAGTCTAAATGAGCAGTTCTTC
CDR3 protein: CASSLVGSLNEQFF

clone size: NA
V gene: TRBV5-1
D gene: NA
J gene: TRBJ2-2
CDR3 DNA: TGCGCCAGCAGCCGTCGGCCAGGCGACACCGGGGAGCTGTTTTTT
CDR3 protein: CASSRRPGDTGELFF

clone size: NA
V gene: TRBV19
D gene: TRBD1
J gene: TRBJ1-2
CDR3 DNA: TGTGCCAGTAGTATCAGCCTCCGGGACAGGGCTTATGGCTACACCTTC
CDR3 protein: CASSISLRDRAYGYTF

clone size: NA
V gene: TRBV25-1
D gene: NA
J gene: TRBJ1-5
CDR3 DNA: TGTGCCAGCAGTGAATCAGGGTACGTCGCTCAGCCCCAGCATTTT
CDR3 protein: CASSESGYVAQPQHF

clone size: NA
V gene: TRBV19
D gene: TRBD2
J gene: TRBJ2-1
CDR3 DNA: TGTGCCAGTAGCCCGGTAGGCGGGGGGCCCTATGAGCAGTTCTTC
CDR3 protein: CASSPVGGGPYEQFF

clone size: NA
V gene: TRBV5-4
D gene: NA
J gene: TRBJ2-7
CDR3 DNA: TGTGCCAGCAGCTTAGACTACCACCCAACCTACGAGCAGTACTTC
CDR3 protein: CASSLDYHPTYEQYF

clone size: NA
V gene: TRBV5-5
D gene: TRBD2
J gene: TRBJ2-1
CDR3 DNA: TGTGCCAGCAGCACCGGACTAGCGGGGTACGAGCAGTTCTTC
CDR3 protein: CASSTGLAGYEQFF

clone size: NA
V gene: TRBV7-2
D gene: NA
J gene: TRBJ1-5
CDR3 DNA: TGTGCCAGCAGCTTAGAACAGGGCCAGCCCCAGCATTTT
CDR3 protein: CASSLEQGQPQHF